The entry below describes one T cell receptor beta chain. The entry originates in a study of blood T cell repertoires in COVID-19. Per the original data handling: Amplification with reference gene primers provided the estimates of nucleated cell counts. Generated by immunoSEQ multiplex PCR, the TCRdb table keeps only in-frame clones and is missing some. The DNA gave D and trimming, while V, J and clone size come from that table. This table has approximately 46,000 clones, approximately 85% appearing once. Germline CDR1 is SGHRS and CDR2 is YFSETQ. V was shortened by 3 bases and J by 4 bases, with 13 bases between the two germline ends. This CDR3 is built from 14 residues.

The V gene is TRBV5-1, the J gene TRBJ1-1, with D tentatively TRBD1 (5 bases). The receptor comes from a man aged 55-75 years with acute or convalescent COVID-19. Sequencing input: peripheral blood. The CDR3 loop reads CASSSQGFSTEAFF. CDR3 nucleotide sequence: TGCGCCAGCAGCTCTCAGGGTTTTAGCACTGAAGCTTTCTTT.